This TCR beta chain was recovered during a study of regulatory T cells in long-lasting Graves disease. This clonotype was recorded many times. What it recognizes is unknown. The time point denotes: persistent/refractory GD, antithyroid drugs over 5 years with positive TRAb. The TCR library was made from RNA that had been extracted from PBMCs in TRIzol. Patients all came to the study from an endocrinology department in Xi'an, China. Findings and caveats of the study: With persistent disease, TRBV28, TRBJ1-2 and TRBJ2-5 were the favored segments. In persistent patients, shared public clonotypes (under 3,000) outnumbered those in new patients (about 1,000). Sample size, which was small, may have reduced accuracy.

The J segment lost 2 bases and the V segment lost 6 bases, leaving 8 bases of the junction unmatched. The germline CDR1 and CDR2 sequences are MNHNS and SASEGT. CDR3 size: 15 residues. Arm-PCR of CDR3 regions and iRepertoire HTBI primers were used to build TCR beta libraries. MiXCR, run by TCRdb on the multiplex PCR reads, gives a single entry per CDR3 protein. The sample has a few hundred thousand distinct CDR3 sequences; less than 25% are singletons. V usage is TRBV6-1 and J usage is TRBJ2-7; TRBD2 matches 9 bases. The TCR sequence derives from a female donor with Graves disease. The starting material was peripheral blood mononuclear cells (PBMCs), obtained when the disease was refractory, from a patient treated with antithyroid drugs. CDR3 protein: CASSIRLAAPYEQYF. In DNA form, the CDR3 reads TGTGCCAGCAGCATCCGACTAGCGGCTCCCTACGAGCAGTACTTC.